Shown below are 32 T cell receptor beta chains from a single sample sequenced in a study of blood T cells in healthy people across ages. PCR was performed a second time for about 6 to 12 cycles using a sample-barcoded 5' primer and a J-beta primer mix. Each CDR3 protein is one row after TCRdb ran MiXCR on the 5' RACE reads. This sample has hundreds of thousands of distinct CDR3 sequences, with roughly 24% found just once. The same data also went into a second study, on T cells of mothers and their children.

The sequencing sample was made of blood. The receptors were sampled from a boy aged 5-17 years in good health.

J is TRBJ1-2 and V is TRBV6-5; 9 bases are a match to TRBD1. The junction had 6 bases not matched to a gene; V was cut back by 2 bases and J by 5 bases. CDR3 length: 15 amino acids. Germline CDR1 is MNHEY and CDR2 is SVGAGI. Here the CDR3 reads CASSYTTGGSYGYTF. The CDR3 bases are TGTGCCAGCAGTTACACCACAGGGGGCAGTTATGGCTACACCTTC.

This clonotype has only a few counts. The CDR3 is CASGYSSGGETQYF. The CDR3 DNA is TGTGCCAGCGGGTACTCTAGCGGGGGTGAGACCCAGTACTTC. The gene calls are TRBV2 and TRBJ2-5; TRBD2 matches at 10 bases. After removal of 8 bases from V and 5 bases from J, the junction contained 8 bases not matched to a gene. The CDR3 totals 14 residues. The germline V gene has CDR1 SNHLY and CDR2 FYNNEI.

J is TRBJ2-5 and V is TRBV6-5; D unresolved. V was shortened by 0 bases and J by 6 bases, with 17 bases between the two germline ends. Germline V gives CDR1 MNHEY, CDR2 SVGAGI. The CDR3 has 16 residues. The CDR3 DNA reads as TGTGCCAGCAGTTACTCTGTCAGCCGCTTCCAGCAGACCCAGTACTTC. It translates to CASSYSVSRFQQTQYF.

J is TRBJ2-7 and V is TRBV3-1; D gene ambiguous. There are 14 residues in the CDR3. Trimming cost V 0 bases and J 3 bases, with 9 bases left between them. Germline V gene lookup returns CDR1 LGHDT and CDR2 YNNKEL (reference sequence). The CDR3 DNA is TGTGCCAGCAGCCAAGAGGGTCAGTTCTACGAGCAGTACTTC. Protein product: CASSQEGQFYEQYF.

The chain carries TRBV7-2 and TRBJ1-4; a possible D gene is TRBD1 (5 bases). The germline CDR1 and CDR2 sequences are SGHTA and FQGNSA. The CDR3 runs 15 residues. Trimming left V 5 bases short and J 3 bases short, with 13 bases between. The CDR3 reads CASSRGGASNEKLFF. The CDR3 DNA sequence: TGTGCCAGCAGCCGGGGAGGGGCTTCTAATGAAAAACTGTTTTTT.

The chain employs TRBV20-1 and TRBJ1-2, with TRBD1 as a possible D gene (5 bases). Germline V gene data show CDR1 as DFQATT and CDR2 as SNEGSKA (reference sequence). V gave up 3 bases and J gave up 0 bases, with 5 bases separating them. The CDR3 is made up of 12 amino acids. The DNA for the CDR3 is TGCAGTGCTAGGGGACCTAACTATGGCTACACCTTC. Translation: CSARGPNYGYTF.

This clonotype has just a few counts. This chain links TRBV9 with TRBJ1-4; the match to TRBD1 covers 9 bases. CDR3 size: 16 residues. The J segment lost 8 bases and the V segment lost 4 bases, leaving 12 bases of the junction unmatched. From germline, CDR1 is SGDLS and CDR2 YYNGEE. DNA of the CDR3: TGTGCCAGCAGCCCGGGAAGACAGGGGGTTTTGGAAAAACTGTTTTTT. It specifies CASSPGRQGVLEKLFF. The variable domain in full, completed from reference TRBV9 and TRBJ1-4, reads DSGVTQTPKHLITATGQRVTLRCSPRSGDLSVYWYQQSLDQGLQFLIQYYNGEERAKGNILERFSAQQFPDLHSELNLSSLELGDSALYFCASSPGRQGVLEKLFFGSGTQLSVL.

Points on this clonotype: Compared with germline, one end of the junction differs, possibly owing to a read error. The chain employs TRBV5-4 and TRBJ2-5; TRBD2 matches 11 bases. TRBJ2-1 explains the end of the DNA better; the J call may be wrong. From germline, CDR1 is SGHNT and CDR2 YYREEE (reference sequence). The CDR3 runs 15 residues. The CDR3: CASSSSSGGPKEQFF. In DNA form, the CDR3 reads TGTGCTAGCAGCTCTTCTAGCGGGGGGCCGAAAGAGCAGTTCTTC.

This clonotype was found a few times. The chain recombines TRBV9 with TRBJ2-1; 7 nucleotides line up with TRBD2. The end of the DNA fits TRBJ2-5 better, so the J call may be wrong. The CDR3 length is 16 residues. The germline V gene has CDR1 SGDLS and CDR2 YYNGEE. CDR3 residues: CASSVEPAGSQETQYF. DNA of the CDR3: TGTGCCAGCAGCGTAGAACCAGCGGGGAGCCAAGAGACCCAGTACTTC.

V is TRBV3-1 and J is TRBJ1-5, with 7 bases identical to TRBD1. V shed 4 bases, J shed 7 bases, and the junction held 7 bases outside the gene matches. The CDR3 is made up of 14 amino acids. CDR1 is LGHDT, CDR2 YNNKEL, per germline (reference sequence). This chain's CDR3 is CASSLTGVGQPQHF. The CDR3 DNA follows: TGTGCCAGCAGCCTTACAGGGGTAGGCCAGCCCCAGCATTTT.

The J gene is TRBJ2-7, the V gene TRBV10-3; TRBD1 matches 7 bases. Losses at the gene ends were 5 bases for V and 4 bases for J; bases not matched to a gene: 8. The length of the CDR3 is 14 residues. Looked up from germline, CDR1 is ENHRY and CDR2 is SYGVKD. The CDR3 loop is CAISTGDPQYEQYF. CDR3 nucleotides: TGTGCCATCAGTACAGGGGACCCTCAATACGAGCAGTACTTC.

This clonotype was observed a few times. This rearrangement joins TRBV7-3 to TRBJ2-7; 8 bases are shared with TRBD1. This CDR3 region has 15 residues. J was trimmed by 4 bases and V by 5 bases; bases with no gene match: 10. From germline, CDR1 is SGHTA and CDR2 FQGTGA. The CDR3 loop reads CASSPGQGLGYEQYF. The DNA for the CDR3 is TGTGCCAGCAGCCCCGGACAGGGACTTGGTTACGAGCAGTACTTC.

This clonotype was observed a handful of times. The V gene is TRBV6-6, the J gene TRBJ1-1; tentative D call: TRBD1 (5 bases). The CDR3 covers 15 residues. Germline-derived CDR1 and CDR2 are MNHNY and SVGAGI (reference sequence). V lost 2 bases to trimming and J lost 3 bases, with 13 bases between them. For the CDR3, the DNA is TGTGCCAGCAGTTACCCGGGATCAGGGCACACTGAAGCTTTCTTT. This encodes CASSYPGSGHTEAFF.

This chain joins TRBV6-6 and TRBJ2-7; D perhaps matches TRBD2 (5 bases). The V end was cut by 5 bases, the J end by 4 bases, with 21 bases between. CDR3 size: 16 residues. The germline V gene encodes CDR1 MNHNY and CDR2 SVGAGI (reference sequence). Here the CDR3 DNA reads TGTGCCAGCAGTCCCCAGAGGGTGGCGGGTGATTACGAGCAGTACTTC. This codes for CASSPQRVAGDYEQYF.

The rearrangement links TRBV6-5 to TRBJ2-2, with 7 bases that match TRBD1. Trimming removed 8 bases from V and 6 bases from J; junction bases left unmatched: 9. Germline V gene sequence: CDR1 MNHEY, CDR2 SVGAGI. The length of the CDR3 is 14 residues. The CDR3 DNA follows: TGTGCCAGCTTTCCGACAGGGCGGGCCGGGGAGCTGTTTTTT. It yields the protein CASFPTGRAGELFF.

The chain links TRBV13 to TRBJ2-6; no firm D call. V dropped 5 bases and J dropped 3 bases, with 8 bases sitting between them. CDR3 size: 14 residues. Germline CDR1 is PRHDT and CDR2 is FYEKMQ (reference sequence). CDR3 sequence (DNA): TGTGCCAGCAGCCCCAGAGTTGGGGCCAACGTCCTGACTTTC. Its protein is CASSPRVGANVLTF.

This rearrangement joins TRBV28 to TRBJ1-1; D gene uncertain. The CDR3 is 14 residues long. V dropped 3 bases and J dropped 4 bases, with 12 bases sitting between them. Germline values: CDR1 MDHEN, CDR2 SYDVKM. CDR3 protein: CASSLTGRSTEAFF. CDR3 nucleotides: TGTGCCAGCAGTTTGACGGGGAGGAGCACTGAAGCTTTCTTT. Looking up the rest from reference TRBV28 and TRBJ1-1 gives the full variable domain: DVKVTQSSRYLVKRTGEKVFLECVQDMDHENMFWYRQDPGLGLRLIYFSYDVKMKEKGDIPEGYSVSREKKERFSLILESASTNQTSMYLCASSLTGRSTEAFFGQGTRLTVV.

This sequence joins TRBV6-5 and TRBJ2-5; TRBD2 might be the D (5 bases). CDR1 and CDR2 (germline): MNHEY, SVGAGI. CDR3 length equals 14 residues. Trimming removed 6 bases from V and 4 bases from J, with 15 bases in between. CDR3 sequence (DNA): TGTGCCAGCAGACGAGGGTGGGGTGGAGAGACCCAGTACTTC. It yields the protein CASRRGWGGETQYF.

This chain links TRBV7-8 with TRBJ1-5; D possibly corresponds to TRBD1 (5 bases). The V end was cut by 8 bases, the J end by 6 bases, with 17 bases between. There are 14 residues in the CDR3. Per the germline V gene, CDR1 is SGHVS and CDR2 is FQNEAQ. CDR3 nucleotides: TGTGCCAGCGGGGGGAGGGTCTTAGGTCAGCCCCAGCATTTT. It codes for CASGGRVLGQPQHF.

This clonotype was seen only a few times. The chain joins TRBV10-2 to TRBJ2-5; unclear D gene. The J call may be wrong; the DNA end is better matched by TRBJ2-1. There are 13 residues in the CDR3. CDR1 is WSHSY, CDR2 SAAADI, per germline. DNA of the CDR3: TGCGCCACCAATCCTTCCAGCTTCAATGAGCAGTTCTTC. It encodes CATNPSSFNEQFF.

This clonotype was counted between two and nine times. The rearrangement links TRBV6-5 to TRBJ1-1; tentatively, D is TRBD1 (6 bases). CDR3 length equals 16 residues. With 1 base removed from V and 1 base from J, the gap between germline ends came to 13 bases. Looked up from germline, CDR1 is MNHEY and CDR2 is SVGAGI. This chain's CDR3 is CASSYLGGGTNTEAFF. The CDR3 DNA reads TGTGCCAGCAGTTACTTGGGGGGCGGCACGAACACTGAAGCTTTCTTT.

This chain joins TRBV12-3 or TRBV12-4 and TRBJ1-1; D not resolved. The length of the CDR3 is 14 residues. Trimming stripped 6 bases from V and 1 base from J, with 12 bases between. CDR3 region: CASSFRVPNTEAFF. The CDR3 nucleotides read TGTGCCAGCAGCTTCCGGGTCCCGAACACTGAAGCTTTCTTT.

The chain joins TRBV6-6 to TRBJ1-3; D is unclear. V gave up 5 bases and J gave up 0 bases, with 11 bases separating them. The length of the CDR3 is 15 residues. Germline V lookup: CDR1 MNHNY, CDR2 SVGAGI (reference sequence). Here the CDR3 DNA reads TGTGCCAGCAGTCGGCCGGGGAGCTCTGGAAACACCATATATTTT. Protein product: CASSRPGSSGNTIYF.

This clonotype was counted a few times. This chain uses TRBV15 with TRBJ1-6; D uncertain. This CDR3 spans 16 amino acids. V lost 6 bases to trimming and J lost 8 bases, with 20 bases between them. The germline CDR1 and CDR2 sequences are LNHNV and YYDKDF (reference sequence). For the CDR3, the DNA is TGTGCCACCAGAACCCTTTGGGAGAGAGAGGATTCACCCCTCCACTTT. Its translation is CATRTLWEREDSPLHF.

CDR3 loop: CASSRGAGSSYEQYF. The CDR3 nucleotides read TGTGCCAGCAGCCGGGGGGCAGGTAGCTCCTACGAGCAGTACTTC. The V and J genes are TRBV11-2 and TRBJ2-7; D perhaps matches TRBD2 (7 bases). Germline V gene lookup returns CDR1 SGHAT and CDR2 FQNNGV. This CDR3 is 15 amino acids long. Trimming took 5 bases from V and 0 from J, leaving 14 bases between them.

This clonotype has a handful of counts. V and J are TRBV9 and TRBJ2-5, with D maybe TRBD1 (5 bases). The V gene's germline CDR1 is SGDLS and CDR2 YYNGEE. The CDR3 extends over 14 amino acids. The V end lost 0 bases, the J end lost 0 bases, and 6 bases lay between the germline ends. Written as DNA, the CDR3 is TGTGCCAGCAGCGTAGAGGGGTACCAAGAGACCCAGTACTTC. Protein product: CASSVEGYQETQYF.

Concerning this clonotype: Compared with germline, one end of the junction differs, possibly owing to a read error. The CDR3 nucleotides read TGTGCCAGCCTCCAGGGACTAGCGGGGGAGATCCAGTACTTC. It is translated as CASLQGLAGEIQYF. J is TRBJ2-5 and V is TRBV11-2, with TRBD2 matching 14 bases. The CDR3 sequence is 14 residues long. Germline V gene lookup returns CDR1 SGHAT and CDR2 FQNNGV.

This clonotype was counted between two and nine times. The chain has TRBV10-3 and TRBJ1-5; 8 bases match TRBD1. This CDR3 is 15 amino acids long. In germline, CDR1 is ENHRY, CDR2 SYGVKD. Unmatched junction bases numbered 6, after V lost 8 bases and J lost 0 bases. CDR3 protein: CAIGQGTYSNQPQHF. CDR3 nucleotide sequence: TGTGCCATCGGACAGGGTACCTATAGCAATCAGCCCCAGCATTTT.

This clonotype was observed a few times. The gene calls are TRBV6-2 or TRBV6-3 and TRBJ2-5; D possibly corresponds to TRBD1 (6 bases). The CDR3 covers 14 residues. Germline assignment: CDR1 MNHEY and CDR2 SVGEGT. Trimming shortened V by 4 bases and J by 13 bases, and 22 bases separated the two germline ends. The CDR3 DNA reads TGTGCCAGCAGTTTAGGACGGAGCCCAGGGGTTTCGTACTTC. It yields the protein CASSLGRSPGVSYF.

The chain recombines TRBV5-1 with TRBJ2-3; unclear D gene. The CDR3 covers 16 residues. Germline assignment: CDR1 SGHRS and CDR2 YFSETQ. Between the trimmed V and J ends, which lost 4 bases and 1 base, there was a span of 16 bases. The CDR3 spells CASSIGRTQGTDTQYF. DNA for the CDR3: TGCGCCAGCAGCATCGGACGGACCCAGGGCACAGATACGCAGTATTTT.

This clonotype was observed a few times. The chain is built from TRBV20-1 and TRBJ2-3; 7 positions match TRBD2. J was trimmed by 4 bases and V by 6 bases; bases with no gene match: 7. The CDR3 is 13 amino acids. CDR1 DFQATT and CDR2 SNEGSKA come from the germline V gene (reference sequence). CDR3 residues: CSATTGRADTQYF. The CDR3 nucleotides read TGCAGTGCGACGACGGGGAGGGCAGATACGCAGTATTTT.

Only a few counts were recorded for this clonotype. The gene calls are TRBV20-1 and TRBJ2-7; no firm D call. The CDR3 totals 12 residues. V lost 3 bases and J lost 4, with 10 bases in between. Germline assignment: CDR1 DFQATT and CDR2 SNEGSKA (reference sequence). The CDR3, as DNA: TGCAGTGCTAGGGTAACAGAGTACGAGCAGTACTTC. This translates into CSARVTEYEQYF.